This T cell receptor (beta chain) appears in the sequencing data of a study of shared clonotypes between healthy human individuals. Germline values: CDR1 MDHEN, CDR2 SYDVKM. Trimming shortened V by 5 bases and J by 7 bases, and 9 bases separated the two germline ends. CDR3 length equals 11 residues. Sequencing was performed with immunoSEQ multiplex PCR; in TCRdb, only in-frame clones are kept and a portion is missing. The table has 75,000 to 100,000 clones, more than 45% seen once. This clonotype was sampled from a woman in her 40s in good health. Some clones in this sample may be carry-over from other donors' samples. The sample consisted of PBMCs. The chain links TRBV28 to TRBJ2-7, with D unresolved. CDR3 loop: CASSGWTEQYF. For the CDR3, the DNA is TGTGCCAGCAGTGGTTGGACGGAGCAGTACTTC.